A single sample gave rise to the 21 T cell receptor beta chains below, sequenced in a study of beta chain features in type 1 diabetes. Investigators reverse transcribed all isolated RNA, so they sequenced expressed TCRB transcripts. TCRdb keeps only in-frame clones here, not all; method: immunoSEQ multiplex PCR. Of 300,000 to 450,000 clones listed, around 13% were seen once; the top ten hold about 0.018%. Sequencing was performed on naive CD4+ T cells from blood. These TCRs come from a man aged 18 to 29 in good health.

The chain combines TRBV9 with TRBJ2-1, with 12 positions matching TRBD2. CDR3 size: 15 residues. V lost 3 bases to trimming and J lost 4 bases; unmatched junction nucleotides: 2. The germline V gene encodes CDR1 SGDLS and CDR2 YYNGEE. The chain's CDR3 is CASSGGLAGYNEQFF. The CDR3, as DNA: TGTGCCAGCAGCGGGGGACTAGCGGGTTACAATGAGCAGTTCTTC.

This chain joins TRBV12-5 and TRBJ2-1, with 11 positions matching TRBD2. The germline V gene encodes CDR1 LGHNT and CDR2 FRNRAP. The V and J ends lost 0 bases and 0 bases, in that order; junction bases with no gene match: 1. This CDR3 has 17 amino acids. The DNA for the CDR3 is TGTGCTAGTGGTTTGGTACTAGCGGGGGACTCCTACAATGAGCAGTTCTTC. Protein: CASGLVLAGDSYNEQFF. The full variable domain, in which reference TRBV12-5 and TRBJ2-1 provide the parts outside the CDR3, is DARVTQTPRHKVTEMGQEVTMRCQPILGHNTVFWYRQTMMQGLELLAYFRNRAPLDDSGMPKDRFSAEMPDATLATLKIQPSEPRDSAVYFCASGLVLAGDSYNEQFFGPGTRLTVL.

As concerns this clone: In the same sample, other DNA sequences code for this CDR3. J is TRBJ1-1 and V is TRBV7-2, with D possibly being TRBD1 (5 bases). Trimming took 5 bases from V and 1 from J, leaving 8 bases between them. The CDR3 is made up of 13 amino acids. Germline V gives CDR1 SGHTA, CDR2 FQGNSA. The CDR3 DNA reads as TGTGCCAGCAGCCTACAGGAGAACACTGAAGCTTTCTTT. It encodes CASSLQENTEAFF.

The V call is TRBV2, the J call TRBJ2-1; TRBD2 might be the D (6 bases). This CDR3 is built from 15 residues. The ends were cut back, 4 bases at V and 9 bases at J, with 19 bases in the middle. Germline V lookup: CDR1 SNHLY, CDR2 FYNNEI. CDR3 coding DNA: TGTGCCAGCAGTGGAGAGTTAGGAGGGGATGGTGAGCAGTTCTTC. Its protein product is CASSGELGGDGEQFF.

This clone was picked up a small number of times. The J gene is TRBJ2-7, the V gene TRBV7-2; 7 bases fit TRBD2. V lost 5 bases, J lost 2 bases, and 6 bases stayed unmatched. The CDR3 is 14 residues long. Germline V gives CDR1 SGHTA, CDR2 FQGNSA. The CDR3 bases are TGTGCCAGCAGCCCCGGGACTACCACCTACGAGCAGTACTTC. Amino acids: CASSPGTTTYEQYF.

The V gene is TRBV25-1, the J gene TRBJ2-5, with 9 bases lining up with TRBD2. Germline-derived CDR1 and CDR2 are MGHDK and SYGVNS. With V trimmed by 8 bases and J by 4 bases, 11 bases remained unmatched. This CDR3 is built from 15 residues. The CDR3 loop is CASDGRGLAPETQYF. The CDR3 nucleotides read TGTGCCAGCGACGGGCGGGGACTAGCTCCAGAGACCCAGTACTTC. Supplemented by reference TRBV25-1 and TRBJ2-5, the full variable domain reads EADIYQTPRYLVIGTGKKITLECSQTMGHDKMYWYQQDPGMELHLIHYSYGVNSTEKGDLSSESTVSRIRTEHFPLTLESARPSHTSQYLCASDGRGLAPETQYFGPGTRLLVL.

The chain combines TRBV25-1 with TRBJ1-2, with 9 bases lining up with TRBD1. Germline V gene lookup returns CDR1 MGHDK and CDR2 SYGVNS. The J segment lost 8 bases and the V segment lost 5 bases, leaving 15 bases of the junction unmatched. The CDR3 loop spans 16 amino acids. The CDR3 here is CASSPRTGEGGFGYTF. The CDR3 nucleotides read TGTGCCAGCAGTCCAAGGACAGGGGAGGGTGGATTCGGCTACACCTTC.

This clone has more than one count but fewer than ten. The chain couples TRBV19 to TRBJ1-5; 7 positions agree with TRBD1. J was trimmed by 5 bases and V by 2 bases; bases with no gene match: 6. CDR1 LNHDA and CDR2 SQIVND come from the germline V gene (reference sequence). This CDR3 contains 15 residues. The CDR3 DNA follows: TGTGCCAGTAGTATACGACAGGGCGGGGATCAGCCCCAGCATTTT. Its protein product is CASSIRQGGDQPQHF.

CDR3 amino acids: CSVDRGTYGYTF. The CDR3 nucleotides read TGCAGCGTTGATCGGGGGACGTATGGCTACACCTTC. The V and J genes are TRBV29-1 and TRBJ1-2; TRBD1 might be the D (5 bases). Germline CDR1 SQVTM, CDR2 ANQGSEA. There are 12 residues in the CDR3. V was shortened by 3 bases and J by 5 bases, with 10 bases between the two germline ends.

The V gene is TRBV7-9, the J gene TRBJ2-7; TRBD1 aligns across 8 bases. Trimming took 5 bases from V and 9 from J; bases not matched to a gene: 9. The length of the CDR3 is 13 residues. Germline V lookup: CDR1 SEHNR, CDR2 FQNEAQ (reference sequence). CDR3 in amino acids: CASSQDRGGGQYF. DNA for the CDR3: TGTGCCAGCAGCCAAGACAGGGGTGGCGGGCAGTACTTC.

CDR3 protein: CASSQPPLDTEAFF. The DNA of the CDR3 is TGTGCCAGCAGCCAACCCCCCCTCGACACTGAAGCTTTCTTT. The rearrangement joins TRBV4-2 to TRBJ1-1, with D uncertain. V lost 2 bases, J lost 3 bases, and 10 bases lay in between. Germline-derived CDR1 and CDR2 are LGHNA and YNFKEQ. The CDR3 covers 14 residues.

The chain recombines TRBV11-3 with TRBJ1-1; possible D gene TRBD1, 5 bases. This CDR3 region has 15 residues. CDR1 SGHNT and CDR2 YENEEA come from the germline V gene. With 1 base removed from V and 2 bases from J, the gap between germline ends came to 11 bases. The CDR3 nucleotides are TGTGCCAGCAGCTTAGGTCCAGGGACTAACACTGAAGCTTTCTTT. Protein product: CASSLGPGTNTEAFF.

The V gene is TRBV19, the J gene TRBJ1-1; D gene ambiguous. Germline-derived CDR1 and CDR2 are LNHDA and SQIVND (reference sequence). The CDR3 length is 15 residues. The V gene lost 2 bases and the J gene lost 3 bases, with 13 bases spanning the gap. The CDR3 region is CASSISGVKDTEAFF. The CDR3 DNA sequence: TGTGCCAGTAGTATATCGGGAGTCAAGGACACTGAAGCTTTCTTT.

This clone has just a few counts. DNA for the CDR3: TGTGCCAGCAGCTTAAGCGCCACAGGGATCTATGGCTACACCTTC. It codes for CASSLSATGIYGYTF. The J gene is TRBJ1-2, the V gene TRBV7-2, with D maybe TRBD1 (6 bases). The CDR3 has 15 residues. Germline values: CDR1 SGHTA, CDR2 FQGNSA. V lost 2 bases and J 4 bases, leaving 14 bases between the germline ends.

The chain combines TRBV30 with TRBJ1-6, with TRBD1 as a possible D gene (5 bases). Germline V lookup: CDR1 GTSNPN, CDR2 SVGIG (reference sequence). Trimming cost V 3 bases and J 10 bases, with 10 bases left between them. The CDR3 is made up of 12 amino acids. This CDR3 reads CAWRLTESPLHF. The CDR3 DNA reads as TGTGCCTGGAGATTGACAGAATCACCCCTCCACTTT.

The V gene is TRBV30, the J gene TRBJ1-1, with D perhaps TRBD1 (5 bases). V dropped 3 bases and J dropped 0 bases, with 23 bases sitting between them. Germline CDR1 and CDR2: GTSNPN and SVGIG (reference sequence). The CDR3 runs 18 residues. CDR3 sequence (DNA): TGTGCCTGGAGCCGATGGGCCCAGGGCCCCTCTATGAACACTGAAGCTTTCTTT. Amino acid sequence: CAWSRWAQGPSMNTEAFF.

This clone was observed a handful of times. The chain is built from TRBV19 and TRBJ1-1; the match to TRBD1 covers 8 bases. Looked up from germline, CDR1 is LNHDA and CDR2 is SQIVND (reference sequence). The CDR3 loop spans 14 amino acids. V gave up 4 bases and J gave up 11 bases; unmatched junction bases: 12. The CDR3 region is CASSTIDRGQKAFF. The CDR3, as DNA: TGTGCCAGTAGTACCATTGACAGGGGACAGAAGGCTTTCTTT.

There are a few counts of this clone. CDR3 bases: TGTGCCAGCAGTGCCACAGGGGTTAGGACCCAGTACTTC. As protein: CASSATGVRTQYF. The J gene is TRBJ2-5, the V gene TRBV25-1; 7 bases line up with TRBD1. Germline-derived CDR1 and CDR2 are MGHDK and SYGVNS. CDR3 length: 13 residues. J lost 7 bases, V lost 4 bases, and 6 bases had no gene match.

The CDR3 region has the DNA TGTGCCAGCTCACCACGAGGGACAGCTGGGTCCGAGCAGTACTTC. Its translation is CASSPRGTAGSEQYF. This chain uses TRBV18 with TRBJ2-7; TRBD1 matches 7 bases. Trimming cost V 1 base and J 6 bases; bases outside gene matches: 9. The CDR3 length is 15 residues. CDR1 KGHSH and CDR2 LQKENI come from the germline V gene.

On this clone itself: Additional DNA sequences in this sample encode the identical CDR3. The chain joins TRBV5-6 to TRBJ1-2; D uncertain. V lost 0 bases and J 4 bases, leaving 4 bases between the germline ends. Germline lookup yields CDR1 SGHDT and CDR2 YYEEEE. The CDR3 contains 12 residues. The CDR3 region is CASSLAGYGYTF. The CDR3 nucleotides are TGTGCCAGCAGCTTGGCGGGCTATGGCTACACCTTC.

This sequence joins TRBV6-1 and TRBJ1-1; no firm D call. This CDR3 is built from 13 residues. Germline CDR1 is MNHNS and CDR2 is SASEGT. V was pared by 3 bases and J by 4 bases, with 9 bases between. Here the CDR3 reads CASSEGVGTEAFF. DNA for the CDR3: TGTGCCAGCAGTGAGGGAGTTGGCACTGAAGCTTTCTTT.